This TCR beta chain is drawn from a study of cytomegalovirus exposure and HLA in healthy donors. Study context: The same platform was used for the 120 validation repertoires and the roughly 720 first-cohort repertoires, a later analysis reported. Study-level results: Accounts indicate the classifier identified cytomegalovirus status with strong specificity and sensitivity. The study listed approximately 170 cytomegalovirus-associated TCR beta chains.

Note on this clone: Antigen: not known.

Assay used: immunoSEQ multiplex PCR; TCRdb lists only in-frame clones, some missing. The sample shows fewer than 120,000 clones, 70% to 90% of them seen only once. Germline CDR1 LGHNA, CDR2 YNFKEQ. After removal of 2 bases from V and 6 bases from J, the junction contained 9 bases not matched to a gene. CDR3 length equals 17 residues. The sequence came from a woman aged 30 to 39 in good health and CMV-seropositive. V gene TRBV4-2 combines with J gene TRBJ1-4; the match to TRBD1 covers 10 bases. The sequencing sample was made of PBMCs. For the CDR3, the DNA is TGTGCCAGCAGCCAACCGACAGGGGGCGCAGAGGATGAAAAACTGTTTTTT. It translates to CASSQPTGGAEDEKLFF.